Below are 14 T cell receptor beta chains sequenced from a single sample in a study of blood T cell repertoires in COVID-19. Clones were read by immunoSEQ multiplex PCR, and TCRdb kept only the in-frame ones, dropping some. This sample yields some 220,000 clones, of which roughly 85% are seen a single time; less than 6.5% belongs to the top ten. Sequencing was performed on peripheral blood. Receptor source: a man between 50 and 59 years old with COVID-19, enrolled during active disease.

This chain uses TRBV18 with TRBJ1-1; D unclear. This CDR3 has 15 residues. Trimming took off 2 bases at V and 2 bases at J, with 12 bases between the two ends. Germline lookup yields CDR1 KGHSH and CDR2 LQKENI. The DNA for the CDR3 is TGTGCCAGCTCACCAGGCAGAAACGCCAACACTGAAGCTTTCTTT. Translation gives CASSPGRNANTEAFF.

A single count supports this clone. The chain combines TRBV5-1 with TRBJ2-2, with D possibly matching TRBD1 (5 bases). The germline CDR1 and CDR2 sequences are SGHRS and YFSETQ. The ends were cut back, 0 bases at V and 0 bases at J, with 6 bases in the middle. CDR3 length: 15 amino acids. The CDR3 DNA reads TGCGCCAGCAGCTTGGACAGGACGAACACCGGGGAGCTGTTTTTT. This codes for CASSLDRTNTGELFF.

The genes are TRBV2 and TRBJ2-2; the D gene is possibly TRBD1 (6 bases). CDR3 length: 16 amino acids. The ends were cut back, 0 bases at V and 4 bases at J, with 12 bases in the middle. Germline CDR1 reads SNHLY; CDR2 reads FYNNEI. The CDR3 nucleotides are TGTGCCAGCAGTGAAGCGCTTGGGGGCGGCACCGGGGAGCTGTTTTTT. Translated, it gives CASSEALGGGTGELFF.

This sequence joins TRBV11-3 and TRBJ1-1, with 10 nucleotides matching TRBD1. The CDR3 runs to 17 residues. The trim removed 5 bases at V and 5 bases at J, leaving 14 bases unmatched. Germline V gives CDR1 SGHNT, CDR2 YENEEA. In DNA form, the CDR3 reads TGTGCCAGCAGCCAGCGACAGGGGGCCACCTCGGAAACTGAAGCTTTCTTT. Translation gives CASSQRQGATSETEAFF.

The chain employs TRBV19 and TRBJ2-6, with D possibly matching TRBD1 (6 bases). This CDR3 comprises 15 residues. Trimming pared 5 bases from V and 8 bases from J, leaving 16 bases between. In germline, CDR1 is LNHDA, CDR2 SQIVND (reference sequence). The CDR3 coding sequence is TGTGCCAGTAGTTCCGGGACAAGCCGTTCCAACGTCCTGACTTTC. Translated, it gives CASSSGTSRSNVLTF.

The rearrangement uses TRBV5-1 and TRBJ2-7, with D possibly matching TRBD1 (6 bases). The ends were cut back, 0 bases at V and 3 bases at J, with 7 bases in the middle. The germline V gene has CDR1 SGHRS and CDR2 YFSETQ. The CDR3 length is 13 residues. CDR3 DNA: TGCGCCAGCAGCTTGGAACAGGGCTACGAGCAGTACTTC. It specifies CASSLEQGYEQYF.

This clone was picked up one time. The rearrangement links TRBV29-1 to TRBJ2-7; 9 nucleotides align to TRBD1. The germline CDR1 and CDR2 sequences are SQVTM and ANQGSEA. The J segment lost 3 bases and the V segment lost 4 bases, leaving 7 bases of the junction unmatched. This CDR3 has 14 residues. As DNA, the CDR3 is TGCAGCGTTGCCGAACAGGGGGCTTACTACGAGCAGTACTTC. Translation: CSVAEQGAYYEQYF.

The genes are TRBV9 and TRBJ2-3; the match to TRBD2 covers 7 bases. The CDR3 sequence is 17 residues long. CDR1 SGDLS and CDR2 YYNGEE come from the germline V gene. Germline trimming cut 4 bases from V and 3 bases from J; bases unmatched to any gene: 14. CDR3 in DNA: TGTGCCAGCAGCTCAAGACTAGCCACCTTACCAACAGATACGCAGTATTTT. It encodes CASSSRLATLPTDTQYF. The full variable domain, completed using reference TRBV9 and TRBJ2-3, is DSGVTQTPKHLITATGQRVTLRCSPRSGDLSVYWYQQSLDQGLQFLIQYYNGEERAKGNILERFSAQQFPDLHSELNLSSLELGDSALYFCASSSRLATLPTDTQYFGPGTRLTVL.

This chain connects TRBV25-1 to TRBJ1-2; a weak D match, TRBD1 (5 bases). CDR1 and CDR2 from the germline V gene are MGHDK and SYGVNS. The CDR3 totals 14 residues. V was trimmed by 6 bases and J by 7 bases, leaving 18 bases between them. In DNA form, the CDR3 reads TGTGCCAGCAGGAGGGGTGGAGGGCGGGTTGGCTACACCTTC. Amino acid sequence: CASRRGGGRVGYTF.

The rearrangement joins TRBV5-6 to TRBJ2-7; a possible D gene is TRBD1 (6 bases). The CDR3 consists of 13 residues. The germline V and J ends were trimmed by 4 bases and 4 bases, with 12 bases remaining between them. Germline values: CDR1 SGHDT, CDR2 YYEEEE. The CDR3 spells CASSHRDIYEQYF. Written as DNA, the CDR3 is TGTGCCAGCAGCCATAGGGACATTTACGAGCAGTACTTC. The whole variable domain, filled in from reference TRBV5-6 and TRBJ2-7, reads DAGVTQSPTHLIKTRGQQVTLRCSPKSGHDTVSWYQQALGQGPQFIFQYYEEEERQRGNFPDRFSGHQFPNYSSELNVNALLLGDSALYLCASSHRDIYEQYFGPGTRLTVT.

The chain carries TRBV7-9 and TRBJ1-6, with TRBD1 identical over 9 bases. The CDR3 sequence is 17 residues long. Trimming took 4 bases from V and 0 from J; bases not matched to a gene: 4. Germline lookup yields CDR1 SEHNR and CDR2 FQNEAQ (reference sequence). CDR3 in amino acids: CASSSGTGSSYNSPLHF. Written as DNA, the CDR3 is TGTGCCAGCAGCTCGGGGACAGGGAGCTCCTATAATTCACCCCTCCACTTT. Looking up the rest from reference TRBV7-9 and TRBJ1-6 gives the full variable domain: DTGVSQNPRHKITKRGQNVTFRCDPISEHNRLYWYRQTLGQGPEFLTYFQNEAQLEKSRLLSDRFSAERPKGSFSTLEIQRTEQGDSAMYLCASSSGTGSSYNSPLHFGNGTRLTVT.

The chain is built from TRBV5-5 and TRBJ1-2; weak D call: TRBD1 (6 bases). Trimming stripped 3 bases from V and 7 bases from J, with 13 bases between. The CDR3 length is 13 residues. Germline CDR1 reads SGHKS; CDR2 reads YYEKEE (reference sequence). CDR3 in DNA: TGTGCCAGCAGCTCAGCAGGGGTAGCTGGCTACACCTTC. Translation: CASSSAGVAGYTF.

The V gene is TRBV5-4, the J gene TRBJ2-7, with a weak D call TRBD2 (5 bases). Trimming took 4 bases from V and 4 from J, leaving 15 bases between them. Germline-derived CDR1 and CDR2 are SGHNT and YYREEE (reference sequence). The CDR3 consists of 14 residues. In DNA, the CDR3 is TGTGCCAGCAGCCCCCGGGAAGGCCTATACGAGCAGTACTTC. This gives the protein CASSPREGLYEQYF.

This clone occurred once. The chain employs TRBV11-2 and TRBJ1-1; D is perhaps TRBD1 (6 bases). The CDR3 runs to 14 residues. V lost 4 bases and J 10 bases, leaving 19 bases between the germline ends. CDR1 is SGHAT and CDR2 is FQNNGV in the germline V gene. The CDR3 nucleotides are TGTGCCAGCAGCTCCCGGGACATACCTTGGGTAGCTTTCTTT. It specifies CASSSRDIPWVAFF.